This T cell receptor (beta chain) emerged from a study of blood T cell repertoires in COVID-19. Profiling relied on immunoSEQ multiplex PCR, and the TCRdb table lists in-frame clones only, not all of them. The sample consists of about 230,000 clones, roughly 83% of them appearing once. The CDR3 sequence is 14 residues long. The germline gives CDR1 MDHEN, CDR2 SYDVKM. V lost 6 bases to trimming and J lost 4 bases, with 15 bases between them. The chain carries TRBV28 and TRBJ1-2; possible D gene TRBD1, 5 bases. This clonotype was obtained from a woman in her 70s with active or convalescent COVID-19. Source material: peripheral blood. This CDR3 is CASRKTALGYGYTF. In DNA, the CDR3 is TGTGCCAGCAGAAAGACAGCCTTGGGCTATGGCTACACCTTC.